Presented here are 24 T cell receptor beta chains from one specimen sequenced in a study of somatic mutations in cytotoxic T cells in rheumatoid arthritis. This table comes from immunoSEQ multiplex PCR, and its TCRdb copy is limited to in-frame clones, with some not included. This table holds some 30,000 clones, 85% to 90% found once. Specimen: CD8+ T cells sorted from blood. These receptors all stem from an adult with rheumatoid arthritis.

This clone occurred a few times. This chain connects TRBV7-9 to TRBJ1-2; D unresolved. Germline CDR1 reads SEHNR; CDR2 reads FQNEAQ (reference sequence). The CDR3 sequence is 12 residues long. Trimming pared 1 base from V and 5 bases from J, leaving 5 bases between. The CDR3 DNA is TGTGCCAGCAGCTTAGACAGTTATGGCTACACCTTC. This gives the protein CASSLDSYGYTF.

The gene calls are TRBV27 and TRBJ1-4, with D perhaps TRBD1 (5 bases). V was shortened by 5 bases and J by 0 bases, with 13 bases between the two germline ends. Germline lookup yields CDR1 MNHEY and CDR2 SMNVEV (reference sequence). The CDR3 has 16 amino acids. CDR3 in DNA: TGTGCCAGCAGTACGCTCATGGGGGCAACTAATGAAAAACTGTTTTTT. Amino acids: CASSTLMGATNEKLFF.

The chain carries TRBV7-9 and TRBJ2-5; no clear D. The CDR3 covers 15 residues. Germline loops: CDR1 SEHNR, CDR2 FQNEAQ (reference sequence). V lost 0 bases to trimming and J lost 2 bases, with 10 bases between them. The chain's CDR3 is CASSLASMGQETQYF. CDR3 coding DNA: TGTGCCAGCAGCTTAGCGTCGATGGGACAAGAGACCCAGTACTTC.

Comments on this clone: Other DNA variants within this sample encode the same CDR3. The chain combines TRBV19 with TRBJ1-5, with D possibly being TRBD1 (5 bases). The germline V gene encodes CDR1 LNHDA and CDR2 SQIVND (reference sequence). The CDR3 extends over 15 amino acids. The V end lost 2 bases, the J end lost 0 bases, and 8 bases lay between the germline ends. The CDR3 here is CASSITGYSNQPQHF. DNA for the CDR3: TGTGCCAGTAGTATAACAGGATATAGCAATCAGCCCCAGCATTTT.

The V and J genes are TRBV10-3 and TRBJ1-2; the match to TRBD1 covers 8 bases. V shed 0 bases, J shed 4 bases, and the junction held 4 bases outside the gene matches. CDR3 size: 15 residues. Germline V lookup: CDR1 ENHRY, CDR2 SYGVKD. The CDR3, as DNA: TGTGCCATCAGTGAGTCGGACAGGGATATCTATGGCTACACCTTC. Translation: CAISESDRDIYGYTF.

The V call is TRBV30, the J call TRBJ2-5; D is uncertain. The J call may be faulty, since TRBJ2-7 better matches the DNA end. This CDR3 spans 11 amino acids. The V gene's germline CDR1 is GTSNPN and CDR2 SVGIG (reference sequence). The chain's CDR3 is CAWSSVYEQYF. The CDR3 DNA reads TGTGCCTGGAGTTCGGTCTACGAGCAGTACTTC.

V gene TRBV4-1 combines with J gene TRBJ2-7; D is unresolved. In germline, CDR1 is MGHRA, CDR2 YSYEKL. V was clipped by 5 bases and J by 5 bases, with 13 bases between them. This CDR3 has 13 amino acids. In DNA form, the CDR3 reads TGCGCCAGCAGCACGTGGGTTTTCAACGAGCAGTACTTC. Protein product: CASSTWVFNEQYF.

The V gene is TRBV6-6, the J gene TRBJ2-1; D is ambiguous. CDR3 length: 16 amino acids. In germline, CDR1 is MNHNY, CDR2 SVGAGI (reference sequence). Trimming left V 4 bases short and J 5 bases short, with 18 bases between. The CDR3 sequence: CASSSDPSEGHNEQFF. As DNA, the CDR3 is TGTGCCAGCAGTTCCGACCCGAGCGAAGGACACAATGAGCAGTTCTTC.

This clone was recorded only once. This rearrangement joins TRBV7-9 to TRBJ2-1; no clear D gene. The CDR3 contains 14 residues. From germline, CDR1 is SEHNR and CDR2 FQNEAQ (reference sequence). V was trimmed by 1 base and J by 9 bases, leaving 13 bases between them. The CDR3 DNA is TGTGCCAGCAGCTTAGGATGGTTGGAATCTGAGCAGTTCTTC. Encoded protein: CASSLGWLESEQFF.

This clone occurred a few times. The V and J genes are TRBV7-6 and TRBJ1-5; D is unclear. The CDR3 is 13 residues long. Trimming shortened V by 4 bases and J by 7 bases, and 11 bases separated the two germline ends. Germline V lookup: CDR1 SGHVS, CDR2 FNYEAQ. In nucleotides, the CDR3 is TGTGCCAGCAGCTCAATTTTCGGGCAGCCCCAGCATTTT. Its translation: CASSSIFGQPQHF.

The chain has TRBV11-2 and TRBJ2-7; D unclear. V lost 4 bases to trimming and J lost 6 bases, with 13 bases between them. The germline V gene encodes CDR1 SGHAT and CDR2 FQNNGV. This CDR3 has 13 residues. CDR3 nucleotide sequence: TGTGCCAGCAGCTCCCCCGGAGTAACCGAGCAGTACTTC. Translated, it gives CASSSPGVTEQYF. The full variable domain, in which reference TRBV11-2 and TRBJ2-7 provide the parts outside the CDR3, is EAGVAQSPRYKIIEKRQSVAFWCNPISGHATLYWYQQILGQGPKLLIQFQNNGVVDDSQLPKDRFSAERLKGVDSTLKIQPAKLEDSAVYLCASSSPGVTEQYFGPGTRLTVT.

This chain uses TRBV9 with TRBJ2-5, with 8 positions matching TRBD1. CDR3 length: 15 amino acids. Germline V CDR1 and CDR2: SGDLS, YYNGEE. With 2 bases clipped from V and 5 bases from J, the junction kept 8 bases outside the gene matches. CDR3 loop: CASSVETGAGETQYF. CDR3 in DNA: TGTGCCAGCAGCGTTGAGACAGGGGCGGGGGAGACCCAGTACTTC. Full variable domain (missing parts from reference TRBV9 and TRBJ2-5): DSGVTQTPKHLITATGQRVTLRCSPRSGDLSVYWYQQSLDQGLQFLIQYYNGEERAKGNILERFSAQQFPDLHSELNLSSLELGDSALYFCASSVETGAGETQYFGPGTRLLVL.

V is TRBV7-2 and J is TRBJ2-3, with 11 bases lining up with TRBD2. Per germline, CDR1 SGHTA and CDR2 FQGNSA. This CDR3 comprises 15 residues. J lost 0 bases, V lost 6 bases, and 2 bases had no gene match. CDR3 DNA: TGTGCCAGCAGAAGACTAGCGGGAAGCACAGATACGCAGTATTTT. Its protein product is CASRRLAGSTDTQYF.

The chain couples TRBV7-9 to TRBJ1-1; D is possibly TRBD1 (5 bases). Per germline, CDR1 SEHNR and CDR2 FQNEAQ (reference sequence). V was pared by 5 bases and J by 1 base, with 5 bases between. The CDR3 totals 12 residues. The CDR3 region has the DNA TGTGCCAGCAGCGGACAGAACACTGAAGCTTTCTTT. It encodes CASSGQNTEAFF.

This rearrangement joins TRBV19 to TRBJ2-7; 8 bases agree with TRBD1. V gave up 3 bases and J gave up 1 base; unmatched junction bases: 5. CDR1 is LNHDA, CDR2 SQIVND, per germline (reference sequence). The CDR3 is made up of 15 amino acids. The CDR3 here is CASSIHGTGSYEQYF. The CDR3 nucleotides read TGTGCCAGTAGTATCCACGGGACAGGTTCCTACGAGCAGTACTTC.

The J gene is TRBJ2-5, the V gene TRBV4-2; TRBD2 matches 7 bases. The J call may be wrong; the DNA end is better matched by TRBJ2-7. Germline V gene data show CDR1 as LGHNA and CDR2 as YNFKEQ. CDR3 length equals 16 residues. The CDR3 loop is CASSQVVGGDSNEQYF. The CDR3 nucleotides read TGTGCCAGCAGCCAAGTAGTGGGGGGGGACTCTAACGAGCAGTACTTC.

This clone has more than one count but fewer than ten. The genes are TRBV4-1 and TRBJ1-5; 8 nucleotides agree with TRBD1. CDR1 is MGHRA and CDR2 is YSYEKL in the germline V gene. V was clipped by 5 bases and J by 6 bases; unmatched bases: 6. There are 14 residues in the CDR3. The CDR3 DNA follows: TGCGCCAGCAGCGTGTCGACAGGGGCTCAGCCCCAGCATTTT. Protein sequence: CASSVSTGAQPQHF.

V is TRBV4-1 and J is TRBJ2-7; D is possibly TRBD1 (6 bases). Trimming removed 1 base from V and 3 bases from J, with 10 bases in between. From germline, CDR1 is MGHRA and CDR2 YSYEKL. The CDR3 covers 14 residues. This CDR3 reads CASSQGVQGYEQYF. The CDR3 nucleotides read TGCGCCAGCAGCCAAGGTGTACAGGGCTACGAGCAGTACTTC.

The chain is built from TRBV7-6 and TRBJ2-3, with 7 bases fitting TRBD2. The CDR3 consists of 16 residues. The germline V gene has CDR1 SGHVS and CDR2 FNYEAQ. Unmatched junction bases numbered 7, after V lost 4 bases and J lost 0 bases. In DNA form, the CDR3 reads TGTGCCAGCAGCTCTACTAGCGATACTAGCACAGATACGCAGTATTTT. Translated: CASSSTSDTSTDTQYF. Full variable domain (remainder filled in from reference TRBV7-6 and TRBJ2-3): GAGVSQSPRYKVTKRGQDVALRCDPISGHVSLYWYRQALGQGPEFLTYFNYEAQQDKSGLPNDRFSAERPEGSISTLTIQRTEQRDSAMYRCASSSTSDTSTDTQYFGPGTRLTVL.

The J gene is TRBJ2-2, the V gene TRBV7-2; 10 bases align to TRBD1. CDR1 and CDR2 (germline): SGHTA, FQGNSA. V lost 1 base and J lost 6; bases outside the gene matches: 2. The CDR3 consists of 15 residues. CDR3 sequence: CASSLGTGGSGELFF. DNA for the CDR3: TGTGCCAGCAGCTTAGGGACAGGGGGATCCGGGGAGCTGTTTTTT.

The chain has TRBV18 and TRBJ2-1; TRBD1 aligns across 9 bases. V was clipped by 3 bases and J by 8 bases; unmatched bases: 2. Germline CDR1 and CDR2: KGHSH and LQKENI. This CDR3 comprises 13 residues. CDR3 in DNA: TGTGCCAGCTCACCTACAGGGGGCGATGAGCAGTTCTTC. Its translation is CASSPTGGDEQFF.

This clone has more than one count but fewer than ten. The conserved phenylalanine or tryptophan is not found at the CDR3 terminus, so this likely reflects a read error. The DNA is left out, because the CDR3 cannot be placed on it with certainty; the CDR3 is given as TCRdb lists it. The chain combines TRBV6-5 with TRBJ1-1. The CDR3 extends over 8 residues, inclusive of both ends. The V gene's germline CDR1 is MNHEY and CDR2 SVGAGI. The CDR3 protein is CASIRDGE.

The chain links TRBV19 to TRBJ2-3; possibly TRBD1 or TRBD2 for D (5 bases each). The CDR3 sequence is 18 residues long. V gave up 3 bases and J gave up 0 bases, with 19 bases separating them. Looked up from germline, CDR1 is LNHDA and CDR2 is SQIVND (reference sequence). CDR3 region: CASSIGTLQSTSTDTQYF. CDR3 coding DNA: TGTGCCAGTAGTATCGGGACCCTTCAATCAACTAGCACAGATACGCAGTATTTT.

V and J are TRBV27 and TRBJ1-5; no definite D call. The CDR3 is made up of 13 amino acids. Trimming cost V 6 bases and J 4 bases, with 10 bases left between them. Germline CDR1 and CDR2: MNHEY and SMNVEV (reference sequence). CDR3 coding DNA: TGTGCCAGCAGCTTCCTGGTTAATCAGCCCCAGCATTTT. Its translation is CASSFLVNQPQHF.